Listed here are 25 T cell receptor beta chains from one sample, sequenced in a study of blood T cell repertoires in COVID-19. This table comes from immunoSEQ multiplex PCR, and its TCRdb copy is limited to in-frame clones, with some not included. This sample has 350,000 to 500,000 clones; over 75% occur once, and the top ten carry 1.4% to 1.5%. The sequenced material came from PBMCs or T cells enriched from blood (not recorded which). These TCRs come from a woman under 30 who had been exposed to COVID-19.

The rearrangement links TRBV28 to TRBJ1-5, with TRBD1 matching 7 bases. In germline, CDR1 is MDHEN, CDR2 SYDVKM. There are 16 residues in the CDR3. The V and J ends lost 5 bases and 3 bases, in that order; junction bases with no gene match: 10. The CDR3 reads CASSPPDRAPNQPQHF. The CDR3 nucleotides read TGTGCCAGCAGTCCACCCGACAGGGCGCCCAATCAGCCCCAGCATTTT.

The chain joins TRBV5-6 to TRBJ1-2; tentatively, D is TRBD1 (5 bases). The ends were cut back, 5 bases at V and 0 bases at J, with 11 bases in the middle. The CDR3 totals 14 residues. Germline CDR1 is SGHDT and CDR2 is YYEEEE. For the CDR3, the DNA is TGTGCCAGCAGTTACGACAGAGCTAACTATGGCTACACCTTC. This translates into CASSYDRANYGYTF.

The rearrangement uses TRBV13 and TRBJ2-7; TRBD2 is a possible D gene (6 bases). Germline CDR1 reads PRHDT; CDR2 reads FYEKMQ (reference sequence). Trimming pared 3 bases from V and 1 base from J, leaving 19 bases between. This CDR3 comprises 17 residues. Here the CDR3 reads CASSLFGQPGGSYEQYF. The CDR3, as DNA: TGTGCCAGCAGCTTGTTTGGCCAGCCCGGAGGGTCCTACGAGCAGTACTTC.

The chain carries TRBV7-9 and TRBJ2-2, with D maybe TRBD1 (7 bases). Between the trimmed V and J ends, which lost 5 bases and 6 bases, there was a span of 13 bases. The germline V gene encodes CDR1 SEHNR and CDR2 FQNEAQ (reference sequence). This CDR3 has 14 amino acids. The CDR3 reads CASSSRGVAGELFF. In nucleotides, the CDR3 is TGTGCCAGCAGCAGCAGGGGGGTAGCCGGGGAGCTGTTTTTT.

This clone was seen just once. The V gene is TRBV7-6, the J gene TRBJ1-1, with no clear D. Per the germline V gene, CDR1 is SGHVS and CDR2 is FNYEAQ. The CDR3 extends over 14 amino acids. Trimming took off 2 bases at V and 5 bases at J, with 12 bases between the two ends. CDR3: CASSLTGTGTEAFF. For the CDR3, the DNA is TGTGCCAGCAGCTTAACGGGAACGGGTACTGAAGCTTTCTTT.

As DNA, the CDR3 is TGTGCCAGCAGTGAAATGAAGCTCCAGGGGTTCAATCAGCCCCAGCATTTT. This codes for CASSEMKLQGFNQPQHF. The chain employs TRBV6-1 and TRBJ1-5; possible D gene TRBD1, 6 bases. The CDR3 contains 17 residues. Germline V gene data show CDR1 as MNHNS and CDR2 as SASEGT. V shed 2 bases and J shed 3 bases, with 17 bases lying between them.

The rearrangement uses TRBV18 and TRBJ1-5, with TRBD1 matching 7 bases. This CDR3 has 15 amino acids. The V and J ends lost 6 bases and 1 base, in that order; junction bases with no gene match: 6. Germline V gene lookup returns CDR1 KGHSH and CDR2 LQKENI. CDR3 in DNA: TGTGCCAGCTCCATTACAGGGGTAAGCAATCAGCCCCAGCATTTT. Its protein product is CASSITGVSNQPQHF. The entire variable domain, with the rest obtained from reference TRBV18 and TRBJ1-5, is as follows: NAGVMQNPRHLVRRRGQEARLRCSPMKGHSHVYWYRQLPEEGLKFMVYLQKENIIDESGMPKERFSAEFPKEGPSILRIQQVVRGDSAAYFCASSITGVSNQPQHFGDGTRLSIL.

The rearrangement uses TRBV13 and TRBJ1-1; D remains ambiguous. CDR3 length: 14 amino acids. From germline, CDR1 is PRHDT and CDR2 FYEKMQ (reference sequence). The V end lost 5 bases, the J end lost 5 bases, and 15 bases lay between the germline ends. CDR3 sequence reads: CASSLKSRGTEAFF. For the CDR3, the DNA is TGTGCCAGCAGCCTAAAATCGAGAGGAACTGAAGCTTTCTTT.

CDR3 nucleotides: TGTGCCAGCAGAGGACTAGCGGGAAGGGGCAATGAGCAGTTCTTC. Residues: CASRGLAGRGNEQFF. V and J are TRBV5-6 and TRBJ2-1; 12 nucleotides agree with TRBD2. The CDR3 consists of 15 residues. The J segment lost 6 bases and the V segment lost 5 bases, leaving 6 bases of the junction unmatched. Germline V gene data show CDR1 as SGHDT and CDR2 as YYEEEE.

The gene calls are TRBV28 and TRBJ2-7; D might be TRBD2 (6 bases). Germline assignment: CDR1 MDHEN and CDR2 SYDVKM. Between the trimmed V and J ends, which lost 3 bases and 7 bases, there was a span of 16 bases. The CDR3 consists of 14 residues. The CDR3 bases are TGTGCCAGCAGTTTCCGGGACTCTTATCGGGAGCAGTACTTC. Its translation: CASSFRDSYREQYF.

CDR3 nucleotide sequence: TGTGCCAGCAGTTTAGTGGACTCGGCGGGAGGCTACACCTTC. Translating it yields CASSLVDSAGGYTF. The chain couples TRBV28 to TRBJ1-2, with D unresolved. Trimming stripped 2 bases from V and 8 bases from J, with 15 bases between. Germline CDR1 MDHEN, CDR2 SYDVKM. The CDR3 has 14 residues.

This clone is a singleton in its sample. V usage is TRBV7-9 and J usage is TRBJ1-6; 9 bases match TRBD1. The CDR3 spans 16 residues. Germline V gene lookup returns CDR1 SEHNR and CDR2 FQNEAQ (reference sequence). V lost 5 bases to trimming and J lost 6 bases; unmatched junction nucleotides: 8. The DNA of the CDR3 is TGTGCCAGCAGCCCCCCGGGACAGGGATTTAATTCACCCCTCCACTTT. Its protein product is CASSPPGQGFNSPLHF.

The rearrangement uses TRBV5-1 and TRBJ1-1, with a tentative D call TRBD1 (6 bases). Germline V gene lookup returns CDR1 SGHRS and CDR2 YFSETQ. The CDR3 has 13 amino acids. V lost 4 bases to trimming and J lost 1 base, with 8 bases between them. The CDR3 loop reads CASSPGQNTEAFF. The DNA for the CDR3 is TGCGCCAGCAGCCCGGGACAGAACACTGAAGCTTTCTTT.

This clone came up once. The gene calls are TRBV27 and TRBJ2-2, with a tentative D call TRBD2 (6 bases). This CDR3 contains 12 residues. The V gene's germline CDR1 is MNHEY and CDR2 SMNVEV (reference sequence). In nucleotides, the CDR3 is TGTGGCTCGGGGGTCGGGACCGGGGAGCTGTTTTTT. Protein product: CGSGVGTGELFF.

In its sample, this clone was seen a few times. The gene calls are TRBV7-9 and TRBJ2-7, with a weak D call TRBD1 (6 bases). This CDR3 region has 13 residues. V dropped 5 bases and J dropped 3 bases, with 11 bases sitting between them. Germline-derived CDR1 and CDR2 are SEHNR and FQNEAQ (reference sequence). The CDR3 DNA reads TGTGCCAGCAGCGTCCGACAGGTCTACGAGCAGTACTTC. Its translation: CASSVRQVYEQYF. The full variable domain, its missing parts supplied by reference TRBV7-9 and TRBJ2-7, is DTGVSQNPRHKITKRGQNVTFRCDPISEHNRLYWYRQTLGQGPEFLTYFQNEAQLEKSRLLSDRFSAERPKGSFSTLEIQRTEQGDSAMYLCASSVRQVYEQYFGPGTRLTVT.

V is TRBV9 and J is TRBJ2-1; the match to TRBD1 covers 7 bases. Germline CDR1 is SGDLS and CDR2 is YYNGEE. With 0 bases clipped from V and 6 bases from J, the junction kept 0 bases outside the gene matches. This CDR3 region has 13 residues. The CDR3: CASSVGTGNEQFF. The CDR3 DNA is TGTGCCAGCAGCGTAGGGACAGGCAATGAGCAGTTCTTC.

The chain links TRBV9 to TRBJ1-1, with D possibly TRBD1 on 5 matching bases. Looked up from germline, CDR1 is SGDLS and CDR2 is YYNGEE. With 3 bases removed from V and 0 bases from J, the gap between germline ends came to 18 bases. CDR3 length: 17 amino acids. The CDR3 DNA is TGTGCCAGCAGCGATGGGGGGAGAGATGCCTTGAACACTGAAGCTTTCTTT. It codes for CASSDGGRDALNTEAFF. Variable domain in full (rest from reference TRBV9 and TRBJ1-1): DSGVTQTPKHLITATGQRVTLRCSPRSGDLSVYWYQQSLDQGLQFLIQYYNGEERAKGNILERFSAQQFPDLHSELNLSSLELGDSALYFCASSDGGRDALNTEAFFGQGTRLTVV.

CDR3 residues: CASSDSSPLHF. As DNA, the CDR3 is TGTGCCAGCAGCGATAGTTCACCCCTCCACTTT. V usage is TRBV12-3 or TRBV12-4 and J usage is TRBJ1-6; D unresolved. The CDR3 extends over 11 amino acids. V lost 6 bases, J lost 9 bases, and 6 bases lay in between.

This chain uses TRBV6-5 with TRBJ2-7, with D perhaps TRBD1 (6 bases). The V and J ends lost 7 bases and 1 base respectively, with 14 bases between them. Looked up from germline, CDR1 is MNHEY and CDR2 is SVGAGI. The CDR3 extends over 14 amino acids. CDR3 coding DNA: TGTGCCAGCACCCCCCGGGACACTTCCTACGAGCAGTACTTC. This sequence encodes CASTPRDTSYEQYF.

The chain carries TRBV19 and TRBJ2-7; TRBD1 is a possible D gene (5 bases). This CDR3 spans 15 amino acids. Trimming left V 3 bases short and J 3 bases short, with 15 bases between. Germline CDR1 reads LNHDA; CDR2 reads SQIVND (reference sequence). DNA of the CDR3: TGTGCCAGTAGTATTGGGGCAGACATGAGCTACGAGCAGTACTTC. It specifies CASSIGADMSYEQYF.

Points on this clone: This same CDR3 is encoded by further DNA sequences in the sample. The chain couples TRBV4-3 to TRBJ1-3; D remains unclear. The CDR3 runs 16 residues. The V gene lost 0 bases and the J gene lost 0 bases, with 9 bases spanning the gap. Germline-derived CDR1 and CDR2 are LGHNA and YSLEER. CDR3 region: CASSQDREFSGNTIYF. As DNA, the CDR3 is TGCGCCAGCAGCCAAGATAGGGAGTTCTCTGGAAACACCATATATTTT.

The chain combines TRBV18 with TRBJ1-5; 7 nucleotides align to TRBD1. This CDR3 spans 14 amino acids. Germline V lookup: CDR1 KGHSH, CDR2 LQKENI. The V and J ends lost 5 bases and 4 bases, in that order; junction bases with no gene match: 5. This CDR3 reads CASSRDSSNQPQHF. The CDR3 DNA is TGTGCCAGCTCAAGGGACAGCTCAAATCAGCCCCAGCATTTT.

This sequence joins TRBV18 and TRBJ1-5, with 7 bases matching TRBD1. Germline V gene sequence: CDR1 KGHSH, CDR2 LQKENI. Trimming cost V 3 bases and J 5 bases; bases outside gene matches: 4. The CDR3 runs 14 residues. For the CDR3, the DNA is TGTGCCAGCTCACCCCGACAGGGCGATCAGCCCCAGCATTTT. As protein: CASSPRQGDQPQHF.

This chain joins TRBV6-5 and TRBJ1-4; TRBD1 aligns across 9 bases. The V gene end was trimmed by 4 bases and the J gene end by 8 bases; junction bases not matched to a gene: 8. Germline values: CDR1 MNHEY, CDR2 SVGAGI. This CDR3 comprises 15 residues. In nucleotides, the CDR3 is TGTGCCAGCAGTTCCGGGGGGACAGGGAGGGAAAAACTGTTTTTT. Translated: CASSSGGTGREKLFF.

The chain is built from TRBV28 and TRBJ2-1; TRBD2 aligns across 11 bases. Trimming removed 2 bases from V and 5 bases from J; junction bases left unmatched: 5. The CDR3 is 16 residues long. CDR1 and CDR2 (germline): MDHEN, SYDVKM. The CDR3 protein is CASSLATSGMDNEQFF. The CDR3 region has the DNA TGTGCCAGCAGTTTAGCGACTAGCGGGATGGACAATGAGCAGTTCTTC.